This entry concerns a single T cell receptor beta chain. V lost 1 base and J lost 0, with 13 bases in between. CDR3 length: 16 amino acids. Germline V gene data show CDR1 as SQVTM and CDR2 as ANQGSEA. This sample is part of a study of blood T cell repertoires in COVID-19. TCRdb keeps only in-frame clones here, not all; method: immunoSEQ multiplex PCR. This table holds some 130,000 clones, around nine tenths found once. The material sequenced was peripheral blood. This rearrangement joins TRBV29-1 to TRBJ1-3; no definite D call. The source is a man between 70 and 80 years old with active COVID-19. The DNA of the CDR3 is TGCAGCGTTGAAGCCGGACTTTCCCACTCTGGAAACACCATATATTTT. Amino acid sequence: CSVEAGLSHSGNTIYF.